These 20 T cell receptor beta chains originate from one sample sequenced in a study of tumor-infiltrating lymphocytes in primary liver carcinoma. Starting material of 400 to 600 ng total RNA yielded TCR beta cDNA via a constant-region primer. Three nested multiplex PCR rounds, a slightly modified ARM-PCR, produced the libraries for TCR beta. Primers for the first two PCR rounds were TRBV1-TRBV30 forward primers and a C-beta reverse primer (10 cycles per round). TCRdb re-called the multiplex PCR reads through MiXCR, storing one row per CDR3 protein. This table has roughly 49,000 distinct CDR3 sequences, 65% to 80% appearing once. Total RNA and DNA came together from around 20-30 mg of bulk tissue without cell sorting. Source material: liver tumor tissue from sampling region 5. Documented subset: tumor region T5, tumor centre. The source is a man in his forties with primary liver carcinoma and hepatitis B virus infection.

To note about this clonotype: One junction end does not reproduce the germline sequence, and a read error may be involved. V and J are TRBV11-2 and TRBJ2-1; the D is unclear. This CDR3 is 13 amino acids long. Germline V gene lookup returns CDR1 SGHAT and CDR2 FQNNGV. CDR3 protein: CASSLNDAYEQSF. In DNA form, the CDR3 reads TGTGCCAGCAGTTTAAATGATGCCTATGAGCAGTCCTTT.

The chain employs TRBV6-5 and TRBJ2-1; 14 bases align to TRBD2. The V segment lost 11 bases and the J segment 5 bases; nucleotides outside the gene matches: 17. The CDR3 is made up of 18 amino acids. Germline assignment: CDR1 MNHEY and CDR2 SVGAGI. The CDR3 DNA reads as TGTGCCTCCAGGCCGGAGGGACTAGCGGGAGAAGTTGACAATGAGCAGTTCTTC. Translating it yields CASRPEGLAGEVDNEQFF.

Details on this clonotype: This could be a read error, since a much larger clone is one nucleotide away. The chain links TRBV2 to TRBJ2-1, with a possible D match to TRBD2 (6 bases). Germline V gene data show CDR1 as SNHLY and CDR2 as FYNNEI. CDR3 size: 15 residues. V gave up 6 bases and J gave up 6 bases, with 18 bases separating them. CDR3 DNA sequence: TGTGCCAGCAGCCCACTAGTGGGAGGACTCAATGAGCAGTTCTTC. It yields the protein CASSPLVGGLNEQFF.

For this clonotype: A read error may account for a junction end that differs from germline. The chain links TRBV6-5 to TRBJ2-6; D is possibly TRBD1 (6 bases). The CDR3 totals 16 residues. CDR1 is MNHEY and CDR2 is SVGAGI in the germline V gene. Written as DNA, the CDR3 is TGTGCCAGCAGGGCAGGTGACAGGTCCAGGGCCAACATCCTGACTTTC. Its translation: CASRAGDRSRANILTF.

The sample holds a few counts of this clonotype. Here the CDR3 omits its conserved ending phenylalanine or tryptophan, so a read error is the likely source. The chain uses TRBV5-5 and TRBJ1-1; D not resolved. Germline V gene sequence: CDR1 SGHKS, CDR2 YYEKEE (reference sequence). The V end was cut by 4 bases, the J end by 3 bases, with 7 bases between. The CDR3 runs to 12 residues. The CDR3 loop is CASSGRDTEAFL. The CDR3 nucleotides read TGTGCCAGCAGCGGGAGAGACACTGAAGCTTTCCTT.

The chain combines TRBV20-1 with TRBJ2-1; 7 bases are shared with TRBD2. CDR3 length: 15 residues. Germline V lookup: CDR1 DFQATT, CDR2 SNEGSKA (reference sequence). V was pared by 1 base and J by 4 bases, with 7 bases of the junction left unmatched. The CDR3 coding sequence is TGCAGTGCTAGAGGACCGAGCGGGACTTACAATGAGCAGTTCTTC. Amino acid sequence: CSARGPSGTYNEQFF.

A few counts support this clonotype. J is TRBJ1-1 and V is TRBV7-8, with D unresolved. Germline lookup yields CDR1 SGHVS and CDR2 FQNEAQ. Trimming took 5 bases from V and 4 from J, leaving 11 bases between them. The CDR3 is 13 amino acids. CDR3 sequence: CASSPTRGTEAFF. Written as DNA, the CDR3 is TGTGCCAGCAGCCCGACCCGGGGCACTGAAGCTTTCTTT. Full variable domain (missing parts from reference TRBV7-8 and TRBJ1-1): GAGVSQSPRYKVAKRGQDVALRCDPISGHVSLFWYQQALGQGPEFLTYFQNEAQLDKSGLPSDRFFAERPEGSVSTLKIQRTQQEDSAVYLCASSPTRGTEAFFGQGTRLTVV.

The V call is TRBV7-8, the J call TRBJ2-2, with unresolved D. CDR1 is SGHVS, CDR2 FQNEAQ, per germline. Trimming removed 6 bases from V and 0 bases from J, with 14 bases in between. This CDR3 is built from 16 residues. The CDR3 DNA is TGTGCCAGCAGTCTCGTTAGGGCCGCGAACACCGGGGAGCTGTTTTTT. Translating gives CASSLVRAANTGELFF.

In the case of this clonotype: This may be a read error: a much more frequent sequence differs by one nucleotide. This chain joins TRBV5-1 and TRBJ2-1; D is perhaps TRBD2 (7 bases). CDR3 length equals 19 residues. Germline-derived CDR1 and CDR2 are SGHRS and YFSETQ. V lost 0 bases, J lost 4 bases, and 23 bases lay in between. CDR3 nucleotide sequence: TGCGCCAGCAGCTTGGAGGCTAGGGGGGGAGGAGCTCTTTACAATGAGCAGTTCTTC. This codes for CASSLEARGGGALYNEQFF.

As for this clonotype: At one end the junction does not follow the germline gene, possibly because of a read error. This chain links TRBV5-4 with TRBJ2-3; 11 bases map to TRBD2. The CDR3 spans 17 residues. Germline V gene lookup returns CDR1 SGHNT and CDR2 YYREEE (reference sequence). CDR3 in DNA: TGTGCCAGCAGTACGGTAACTGGGACTAGCGGCACATATACGCGGTATTTT. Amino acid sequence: CASSTVTGTSGTYTRYF.

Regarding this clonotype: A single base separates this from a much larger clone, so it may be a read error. The CDR3 loop reads CASNPPRTGWVHEQYF. Here the CDR3 DNA reads TGTGCCAGCAATCCCCCCCGGACAGGGTGGGTCCACGAGCAGTACTTC. V usage is TRBV25-1 and J usage is TRBJ2-7, with 8 bases fitting TRBD1. V lost 7 bases and J lost 5; bases outside the gene matches: 16. Germline values: CDR1 MGHDK, CDR2 SYGVNS. The CDR3 contains 16 residues.

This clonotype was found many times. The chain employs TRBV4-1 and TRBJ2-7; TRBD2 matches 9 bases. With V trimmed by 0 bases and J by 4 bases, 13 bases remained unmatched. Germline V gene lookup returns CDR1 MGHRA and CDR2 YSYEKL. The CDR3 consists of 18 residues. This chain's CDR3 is CASSQEGSGTSLRYEQYF. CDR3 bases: TGCGCCAGCAGCCAAGAGGGGTCCGGGACTAGCCTCAGGTACGAGCAGTACTTC.

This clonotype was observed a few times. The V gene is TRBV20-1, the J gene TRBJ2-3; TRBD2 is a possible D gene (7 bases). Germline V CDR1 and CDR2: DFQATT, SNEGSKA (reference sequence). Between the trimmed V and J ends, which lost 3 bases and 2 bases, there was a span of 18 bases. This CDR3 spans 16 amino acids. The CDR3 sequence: CSASQGGGGYTDTQYF. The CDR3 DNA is TGCAGTGCTAGTCAAGGGGGGGGCGGATACACAGATACGCAGTATTTT.

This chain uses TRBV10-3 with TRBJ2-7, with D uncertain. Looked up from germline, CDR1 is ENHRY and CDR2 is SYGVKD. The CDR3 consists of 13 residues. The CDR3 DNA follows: TGTGCTATCGGCGAGTCTGGGCCCTACGAGCAGTACTTC. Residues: CAIGESGPYEQYF.

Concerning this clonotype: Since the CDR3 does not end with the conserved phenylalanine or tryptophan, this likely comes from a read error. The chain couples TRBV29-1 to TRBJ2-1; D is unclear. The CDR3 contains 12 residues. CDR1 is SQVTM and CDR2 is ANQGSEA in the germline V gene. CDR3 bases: TGCAGCATTGATCAGGAATCCAATGAGCAGTTCATC. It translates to CSIDQESNEQFI.

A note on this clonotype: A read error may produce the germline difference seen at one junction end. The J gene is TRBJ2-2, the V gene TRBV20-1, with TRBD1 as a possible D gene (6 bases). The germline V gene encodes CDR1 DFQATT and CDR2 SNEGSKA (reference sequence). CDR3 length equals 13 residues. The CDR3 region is CNARNFQGRELFF. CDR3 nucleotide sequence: TGCAATGCTAGAAACTTTCAGGGGCGGGAGCTGTTTTTT.

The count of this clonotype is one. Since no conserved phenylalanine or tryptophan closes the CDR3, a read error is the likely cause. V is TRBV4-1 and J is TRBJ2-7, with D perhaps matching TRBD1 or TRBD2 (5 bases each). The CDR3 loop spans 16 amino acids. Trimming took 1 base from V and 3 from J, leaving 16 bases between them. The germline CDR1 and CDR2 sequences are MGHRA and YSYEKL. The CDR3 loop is CASSQVRVGPNYEQYL. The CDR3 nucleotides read TGCGCCAGCAGCCAAGTAAGAGTGGGACCCAACTACGAGCAGTACTTA.

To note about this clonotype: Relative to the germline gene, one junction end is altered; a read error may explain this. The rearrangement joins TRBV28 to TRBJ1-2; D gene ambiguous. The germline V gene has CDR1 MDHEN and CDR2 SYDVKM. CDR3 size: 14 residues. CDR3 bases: TGTGCCAGCAGAAAGGCATGGCCTGACTATGGCTACACTTTC. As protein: CASRKAWPDYGYTF.

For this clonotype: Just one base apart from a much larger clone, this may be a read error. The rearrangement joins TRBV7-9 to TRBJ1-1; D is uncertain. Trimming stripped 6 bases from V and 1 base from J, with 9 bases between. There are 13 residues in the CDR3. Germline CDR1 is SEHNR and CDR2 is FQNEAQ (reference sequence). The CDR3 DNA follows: TGTGCCAGCAGAACGGACTGGAACACTGAAGCTTTCTTT. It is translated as CASRTDWNTEAFF.

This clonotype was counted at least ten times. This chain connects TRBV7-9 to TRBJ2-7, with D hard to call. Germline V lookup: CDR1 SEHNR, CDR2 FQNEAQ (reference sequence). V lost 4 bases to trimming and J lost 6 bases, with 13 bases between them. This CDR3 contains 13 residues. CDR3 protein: CASSSRLDSEQYF. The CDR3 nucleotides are TGTGCCAGCAGCTCCCGTCTGGATTCCGAGCAGTACTTC.